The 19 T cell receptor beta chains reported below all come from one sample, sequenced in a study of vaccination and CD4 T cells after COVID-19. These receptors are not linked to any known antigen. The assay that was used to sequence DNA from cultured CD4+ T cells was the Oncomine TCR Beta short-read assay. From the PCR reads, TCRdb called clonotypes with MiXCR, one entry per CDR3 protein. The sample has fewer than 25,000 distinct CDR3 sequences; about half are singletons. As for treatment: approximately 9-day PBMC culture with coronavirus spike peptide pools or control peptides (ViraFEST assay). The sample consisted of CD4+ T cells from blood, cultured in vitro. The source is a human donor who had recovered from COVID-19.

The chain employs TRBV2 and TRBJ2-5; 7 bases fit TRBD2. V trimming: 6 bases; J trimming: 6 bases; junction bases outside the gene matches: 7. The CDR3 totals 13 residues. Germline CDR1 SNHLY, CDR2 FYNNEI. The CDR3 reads CASSRTSWQTQYF. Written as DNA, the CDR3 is TGTGCCAGCAGCAGGACTAGTTGGCAGACCCAGTACTTC.

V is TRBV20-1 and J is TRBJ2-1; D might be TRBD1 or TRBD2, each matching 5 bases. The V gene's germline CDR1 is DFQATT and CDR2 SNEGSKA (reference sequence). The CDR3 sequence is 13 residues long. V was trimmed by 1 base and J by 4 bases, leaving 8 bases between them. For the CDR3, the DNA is TGCAGTGCTAGAGGGGACGTATACAATGAGCAGTTCTTC. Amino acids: CSARGDVYNEQFF.

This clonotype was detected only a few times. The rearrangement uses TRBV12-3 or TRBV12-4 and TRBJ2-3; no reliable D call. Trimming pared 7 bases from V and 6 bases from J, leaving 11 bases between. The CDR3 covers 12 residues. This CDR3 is CASTLPLDTQYF. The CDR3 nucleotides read TGTGCCAGCACCCTACCACTGGATACGCAGTATTTT.

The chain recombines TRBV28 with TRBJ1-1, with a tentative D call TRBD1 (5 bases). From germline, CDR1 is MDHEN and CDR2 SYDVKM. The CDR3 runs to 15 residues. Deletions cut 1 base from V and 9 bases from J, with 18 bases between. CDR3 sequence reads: CASSLSQVGQGKAFF. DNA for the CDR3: TGTGCCAGCAGTTTATCGCAGGTCGGGCAGGGCAAAGCTTTCTTT.

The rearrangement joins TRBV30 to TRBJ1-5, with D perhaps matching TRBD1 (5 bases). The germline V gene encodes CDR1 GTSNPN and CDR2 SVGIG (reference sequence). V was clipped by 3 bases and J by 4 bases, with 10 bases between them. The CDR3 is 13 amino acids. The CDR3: CAWSGGENQPQHF. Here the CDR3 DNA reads TGTGCCTGGAGCGGGGGGGAAAATCAGCCCCAGCATTTT.

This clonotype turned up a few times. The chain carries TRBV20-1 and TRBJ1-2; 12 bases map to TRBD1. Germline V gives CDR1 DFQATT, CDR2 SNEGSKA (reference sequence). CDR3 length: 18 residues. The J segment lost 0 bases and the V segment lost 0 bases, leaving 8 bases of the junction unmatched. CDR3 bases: TGCAGTGCTAGAGATCTCCCGGGACAGGGGGCCACTAACTATGGCTACACCTTC. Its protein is CSARDLPGQGATNYGYTF.

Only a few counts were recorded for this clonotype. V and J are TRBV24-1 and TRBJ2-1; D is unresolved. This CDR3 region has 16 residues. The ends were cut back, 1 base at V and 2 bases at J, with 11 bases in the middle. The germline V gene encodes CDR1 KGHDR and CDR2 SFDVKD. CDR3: CATSDLGGRTYNEQFF. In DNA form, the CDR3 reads TGTGCCACCAGTGATTTAGGCGGACGGACCTACAATGAGCAGTTCTTC.

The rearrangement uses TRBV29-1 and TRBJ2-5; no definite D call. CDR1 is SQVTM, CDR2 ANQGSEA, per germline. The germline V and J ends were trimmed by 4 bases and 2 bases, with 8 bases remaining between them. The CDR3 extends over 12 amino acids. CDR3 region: CSVGQIQETQYF. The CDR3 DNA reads TGCAGCGTTGGACAAATACAAGAGACCCAGTACTTC.

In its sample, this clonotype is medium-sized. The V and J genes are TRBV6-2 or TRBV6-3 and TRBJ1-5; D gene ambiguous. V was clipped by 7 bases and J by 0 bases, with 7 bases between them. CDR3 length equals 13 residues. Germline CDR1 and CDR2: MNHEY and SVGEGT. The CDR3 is CASKRDSNQPQHF. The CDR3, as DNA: TGTGCCAGCAAGCGGGATAGCAATCAGCCCCAGCATTTT.

For the CDR3, the DNA is TGTGCCAGTGTCTTTCACGTTGGGGCCAACGTCCTGACTTTC. Translated: CASVFHVGANVLTF. The gene calls are TRBV2 and TRBJ2-6; no firm D call. Germline values: CDR1 SNHLY, CDR2 FYNNEI. V was clipped by 9 bases and J by 3 bases, with 12 bases between them. The CDR3 is 14 residues long.

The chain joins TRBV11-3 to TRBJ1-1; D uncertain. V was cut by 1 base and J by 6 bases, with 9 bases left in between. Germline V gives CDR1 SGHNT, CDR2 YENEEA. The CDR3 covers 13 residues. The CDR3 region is CASSLGFRAEAFF. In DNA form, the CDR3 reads TGTGCCAGCAGCTTAGGGTTCCGGGCTGAAGCTTTCTTT.

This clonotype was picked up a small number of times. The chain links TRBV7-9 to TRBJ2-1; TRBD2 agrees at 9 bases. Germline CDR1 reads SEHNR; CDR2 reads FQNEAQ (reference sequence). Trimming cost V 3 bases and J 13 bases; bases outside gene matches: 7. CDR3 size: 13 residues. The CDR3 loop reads CASSFSSGAVQFF. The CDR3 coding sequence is TGTGCCAGCAGCTTCTCTAGCGGGGCGGTTCAGTTCTTC.

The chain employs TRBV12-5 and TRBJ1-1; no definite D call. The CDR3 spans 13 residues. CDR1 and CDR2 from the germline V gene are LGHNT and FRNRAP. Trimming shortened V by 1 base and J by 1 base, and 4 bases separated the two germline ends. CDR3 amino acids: CASGLEWNTEAFF. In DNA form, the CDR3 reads TGTGCTAGTGGTTTGGAGTGGAACACTGAAGCTTTCTTT. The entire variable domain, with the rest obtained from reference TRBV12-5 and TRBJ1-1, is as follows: DARVTQTPRHKVTEMGQEVTMRCQPILGHNTVFWYRQTMMQGLELLAYFRNRAPLDDSGMPKDRFSAEMPDATLATLKIQPSEPRDSAVYFCASGLEWNTEAFFGQGTRLTVV.

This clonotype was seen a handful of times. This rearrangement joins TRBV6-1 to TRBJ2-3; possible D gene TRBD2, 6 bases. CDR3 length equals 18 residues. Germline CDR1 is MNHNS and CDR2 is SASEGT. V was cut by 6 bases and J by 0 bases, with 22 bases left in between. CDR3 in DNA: TGTGCCAGCAGGGGGGGTGGGATTAGTACGGATAGCACAGATACGCAGTATTTT. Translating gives CASRGGGISTDSTDTQYF.

CDR3 sequence: CASRRGRRESSYEQYF. The CDR3 DNA reads as TGTGCCAGCAGACGGGGGCGACGGGAAAGCTCCTACGAGCAGTACTTC. The rearrangement uses TRBV2 and TRBJ2-7; D is tentatively TRBD1 or TRBD2 (6 bases each). The CDR3 is 16 amino acids. V lost 6 bases and J lost 0, with 18 bases in between. The germline gives CDR1 SNHLY, CDR2 FYNNEI. The whole variable domain, filled in from reference TRBV2 and TRBJ2-7, reads EPEVTQTPSHQVTQMGQEVILRCVPISNHLYFYWYRQILGQKVEFLVSFYNNEISEKSEIFDDQFSVERPDGSNFTLKIRSTKLEDSAMYFCASRRGRRESSYEQYFGPGTRLTVT.

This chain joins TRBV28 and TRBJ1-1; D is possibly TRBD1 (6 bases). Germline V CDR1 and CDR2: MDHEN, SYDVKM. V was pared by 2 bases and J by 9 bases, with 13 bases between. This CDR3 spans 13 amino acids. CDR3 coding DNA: TGTGCCAGCAGTTTAGAGGGGGGCGCGAAAGCTTTCTTT. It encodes CASSLEGGAKAFF.

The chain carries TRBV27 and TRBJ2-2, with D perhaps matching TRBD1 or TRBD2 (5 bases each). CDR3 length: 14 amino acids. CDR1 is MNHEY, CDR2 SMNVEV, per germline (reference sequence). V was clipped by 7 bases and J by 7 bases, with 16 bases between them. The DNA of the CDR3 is TGTGCCAGCAAAGGTGGGACGAGTAGCGGGGAGCTGTTTTTT. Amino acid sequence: CASKGGTSSGELFF.

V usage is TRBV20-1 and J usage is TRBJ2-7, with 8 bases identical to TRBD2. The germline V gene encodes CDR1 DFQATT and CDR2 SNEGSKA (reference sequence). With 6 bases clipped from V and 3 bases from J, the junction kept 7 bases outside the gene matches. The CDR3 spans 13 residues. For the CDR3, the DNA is TGCAGTGCGCCGGGGGGGGGGCGCTACGAGCAGTACTTC. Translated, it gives CSAPGGGRYEQYF.

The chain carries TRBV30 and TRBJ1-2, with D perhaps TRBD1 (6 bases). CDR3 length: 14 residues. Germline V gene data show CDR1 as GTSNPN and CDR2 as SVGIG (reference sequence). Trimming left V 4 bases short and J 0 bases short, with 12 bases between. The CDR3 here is CAWTGQEANYGYTF. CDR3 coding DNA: TGTGCCTGGACGGGACAAGAAGCTAACTATGGCTACACCTTC.